These 32 T cell receptor beta chains came from one sample sequenced in a study of CD8+ T cells in alopecia areata. In each case, RNA was isolated and then reverse transcribed into cDNA as the sequencing template. Sequenced by immunoSEQ multiplex PCR; TCRdb stores in-frame clones only, minus some. Here the sample spans 150,000 to 250,000 clones, 55% to 75% being singletons. The treatment: oral pan-JAK inhibitor, 5-10 mg twice daily. Source: CD4+ T cells sorted from blood, taken at week 24, from a patient treated with tofacitinib. All receptors derive from a human donor with alopecia areata.

This clone was detected many times. This rearrangement joins TRBV4-3 to TRBJ2-6; a possible D gene is TRBD1 (5 bases). The CDR3 is 17 amino acids. CDR1 and CDR2 from the germline V gene are LGHNA and YSLEER. Trimming stripped 0 bases from V and 2 bases from J, with 11 bases between. CDR3 sequence (DNA): TGCGCCAGCAGCCAAGACAGGGCAGGAACTGGGGCCAACGTCCTGACTTTC. It yields the protein CASSQDRAGTGANVLTF.

The chain couples TRBV29-1 to TRBJ2-3; a weak D match, TRBD2 (7 bases). Looked up from germline, CDR1 is SQVTM and CDR2 is ANQGSEA. This CDR3 is 13 amino acids long. Trimming cost V 5 bases and J 4 bases, with 13 bases left between them. CDR3 nucleotides: TGCAGCGTTCGGGGGGCGCGGGCAGATACGCAGTATTTT. Protein product: CSVRGARADTQYF.

The chain joins TRBV7-7 to TRBJ2-5; TRBD1 matches 10 bases. Germline V gene lookup returns CDR1 SSHAT and CDR2 FNYEAQ (reference sequence). The trim removed 3 bases at V and 4 bases at J, leaving 2 bases unmatched. The CDR3 runs to 14 residues. DNA for the CDR3: TGTGCCAGCAGCTTTCGGACAGGGGGAGAGACCCAGTACTTC. Translation: CASSFRTGGETQYF. The full variable domain, with the rest looked up from reference TRBV7-7 and TRBJ2-5, is GAGVSQSPRYKVTKRGQDVTLRCDPISSHATLYWYQQALGQGPEFLTYFNYEAQPDKSGLPSDRFSAERPEGSISTLTIQRTEQRDSAMYRCASSFRTGGETQYFGPGTRLLVL.

This clone has more than one count but fewer than ten. The J gene is TRBJ1-4, the V gene TRBV5-1; a possible D gene is TRBD1 (5 bases). CDR1 is SGHRS, CDR2 YFSETQ, per germline. This CDR3 is built from 15 residues. The V end lost 4 bases, the J end lost 4 bases, and 14 bases lay between the germline ends. As DNA, the CDR3 is TGCGCCAGCAGCCTGCTGGGGCCCGTTAATGAAAAACTGTTTTTT. Its translation: CASSLLGPVNEKLFF.

The chain employs TRBV23-1 and TRBJ1-4; no firm D call. TRBV23-1 is an open reading frame whose function is uncertain. The CDR3 sequence is 16 residues long. Trimming removed 0 bases at V and 5 bases at J, with 13 bases between. The CDR3 nucleotides read TGCGCCAGCAGTCAATCGTTAGGGATCAAAAATGAAAAACTGTTTTTT. Protein: CASSQSLGIKNEKLFF.

This chain joins TRBV4-1 and TRBJ2-3; D gene ambiguous. The germline V gene has CDR1 MGHRA and CDR2 YSYEKL. This CDR3 comprises 16 residues. Trimming removed 4 bases at V and 5 bases at J, with 19 bases between. For the CDR3, the DNA is TGCGCCAGCAGCCCCTTGGGCCGCGCGAACCAAGATACGCAGTATTTT. Encoded protein: CASSPLGRANQDTQYF.

This clone has only a few counts. The chain employs TRBV6-6 and TRBJ1-6; D is uncertain. Looked up from germline, CDR1 is MNHNY and CDR2 is SVGAGI (reference sequence). Trimming pared 7 bases from V and 7 bases from J, leaving 20 bases between. This CDR3 has 16 amino acids. CDR3 sequence (DNA): TGTGCCAGCAACCCGACCCCGGGGAGCTTCAATTCACCCCTCCACTTT. Amino acid sequence: CASNPTPGSFNSPLHF.

The V gene is TRBV5-1, the J gene TRBJ2-7, with a weak D call TRBD1 (5 bases). V dropped 0 bases and J dropped 2 bases, with 21 bases sitting between them. Germline assignment: CDR1 SGHRS and CDR2 YFSETQ. The CDR3 sequence is 18 residues long. As DNA, the CDR3 is TGCGCCAGCAGCTTGGTTTGGACACCCCCGCTGCAAACCTACGAGCAGTACTTC. Protein product: CASSLVWTPPLQTYEQYF.

V and J are TRBV29-1 and TRBJ2-5; D is possibly TRBD2 (7 bases). Per the germline V gene, CDR1 is SQVTM and CDR2 is ANQGSEA. Trimming took 4 bases from V and 4 from J, leaving 13 bases between them. The CDR3 extends over 13 amino acids. The CDR3 reads CSVAAGAGETQYF. The CDR3 DNA is TGCAGCGTTGCTGCGGGGGCGGGAGAGACCCAGTACTTC.

The rearrangement joins TRBV6-5 to TRBJ2-2, with 10 bases that match TRBD2. Germline V CDR1 and CDR2: MNHEY, SVGAGI. The CDR3 is 14 amino acids. V dropped 8 bases and J dropped 4; count of bases not matched to a gene: 4. DNA of the CDR3: TGTGCCAGCGGATCTAGCGGGAGCACCGGGGAGCTGTTTTTT. This gives the protein CASGSSGSTGELFF.

In regard to this clone: One end of the junction varies from germline; a read error may be responsible. The chain recombines TRBV15 with TRBJ2-7, with 8 bases aligning to TRBD1. The CDR3 sequence is 15 residues long. CDR1 and CDR2 from the germline V gene are LNHNV and YYDKDF (reference sequence). The CDR3 protein is CATSRDIGAGGLEDF. The CDR3 bases are TGTGCCACCAGCAGAGATATTGGGGCAGGGGGCCTTGAGGACTTC. Full variable domain (outside the CDR3, taken from reference TRBV15 and TRBJ2-7): DAMVIQNPRYQVTQFGKPVTLSCSQTLNHNVMYWYQQKSSQAPKLLFHYYDKDFNNEADTPDNFQSRRPNTSFCFLDIRSPGLGDTAMYLCATSRDIGAGGLEDFGPGTRLTVT.

In this sample, this clone turned up a few times. The chain is built from TRBV29-1 and TRBJ2-1; D unresolved. The CDR3 sequence is 12 residues long. CDR1 is SQVTM, CDR2 ANQGSEA, per germline. Trimming stripped 5 bases from V and 9 bases from J, with 14 bases between. In DNA, the CDR3 is TGCAGCGTTAGTCGACTCTGGGGTGAGCAGTTCTTC. It codes for CSVSRLWGEQFF.

This clone has only a few counts. CDR3 sequence: CATSGFTGELFF. The CDR3 DNA reads TGTGCCACTTCGGGCTTCACCGGGGAGCTGTTTTTT. The J gene is TRBJ2-2, the V gene TRBV27, with D hard to call. V was shortened by 10 bases and J by 4 bases, with 10 bases between the two germline ends. CDR3 length: 12 amino acids. CDR1 MNHEY and CDR2 SMNVEV come from the germline V gene (reference sequence).

This clone was found a few times. The chain joins TRBV4-1 to TRBJ2-3, with D unresolved. The V end lost 2 bases, the J end lost 0 bases, and 9 bases lay between the germline ends. The CDR3 covers 15 residues. Germline-derived CDR1 and CDR2 are MGHRA and YSYEKL. This CDR3 reads CASSQFVGSTDTQYF. DNA for the CDR3: TGCGCCAGCAGCCAATTCGTCGGGAGCACAGATACGCAGTATTTT.

The chain is built from TRBV9 and TRBJ1-1, with D tentatively TRBD1 (5 bases). The CDR3 consists of 13 residues. The V gene's germline CDR1 is SGDLS and CDR2 YYNGEE. Trimming shortened V by 4 bases and J by 0 bases, and 7 bases separated the two germline ends. CDR3 sequence reads: CASSRQLNTEAFF. The CDR3 DNA is TGTGCCAGCAGCAGACAGCTGAACACTGAAGCTTTCTTT.

The chain is built from TRBV5-1 and TRBJ2-7, with a weak D call TRBD2 (5 bases). Germline CDR1 is SGHRS and CDR2 is YFSETQ. V shed 5 bases and J shed 5 bases, with 8 bases lying between them. This CDR3 is 11 amino acids long. This CDR3 reads CASRLGDEQYF. The CDR3 nucleotides read TGCGCCAGCAGACTCGGGGACGAGCAGTACTTC.

The V and J genes are TRBV5-4 and TRBJ2-1; no definite D call. The germline gives CDR1 SGHNT, CDR2 YYREEE (reference sequence). The CDR3 length is 16 residues. V was shortened by 0 bases and J by 0 bases, with 10 bases between the two germline ends. The CDR3 DNA follows: TGTGCCAGCAGCTTGGCTTTCCCCAACTCCTACAATGAGCAGTTCTTC. Protein sequence: CASSLAFPNSYNEQFF.

The CDR3 nucleotides read TGTGCCAGCAGTGATACTCCGGGAAACACCATATATTTT. It is translated as CASSDTPGNTIYF. The rearrangement links TRBV25-1 to TRBJ1-3, with D unresolved. The CDR3 totals 13 residues. Between the trimmed V and J ends, which lost 3 bases and 4 bases, there was a span of 7 bases. Germline loops: CDR1 MGHDK, CDR2 SYGVNS.

This chain connects TRBV2 to TRBJ1-5, with TRBD1 matching over 8 bases. After removal of 4 bases from V and 6 bases from J, the junction contained 5 bases not matched to a gene. The CDR3 is 14 residues long. The V gene's germline CDR1 is SNHLY and CDR2 FYNNEI. The CDR3 nucleotides read TGTGCCAGCAGTGTGACAGGGGAGGTTCAGCCCCAGCATTTT. It specifies CASSVTGEVQPQHF.

The chain couples TRBV9 to TRBJ1-5; no reliable D call. The germline V gene encodes CDR1 SGDLS and CDR2 YYNGEE. CDR3 length equals 13 residues. V lost 0 bases to trimming and J lost 7 bases, with 8 bases between them. The CDR3 coding sequence is TGTGCCAGCAGCGTAGGGGGTAGACAGCCCCAGCATTTT. Amino acid sequence: CASSVGGRQPQHF.

This clone is a singleton in its sample. The chain combines TRBV5-1 with TRBJ2-5, with TRBD2 matching over 13 bases. The germline CDR1 and CDR2 sequences are SGHRS and YFSETQ. V lost 4 bases to trimming and J lost 2 bases; unmatched junction nucleotides: 5. The CDR3 is 16 residues long. CDR3 in DNA: TGCGCCAGCAGCCGCCGACTAGCGGGGGGACAAGAGACCCAGTACTTC. Its translation: CASSRRLAGGQETQYF.

This chain connects TRBV29-1 to TRBJ1-3; unclear D gene. This CDR3 contains 11 residues. Per germline, CDR1 SQVTM and CDR2 ANQGSEA. The germline V and J ends were trimmed by 2 bases and 3 bases, with 2 bases remaining between them. This chain's CDR3 is CSVEHGNTIYF. In DNA, the CDR3 is TGCAGCGTTGAACATGGAAACACCATATATTTT.

The chain employs TRBV6-1 and TRBJ2-5, with a tentative D call TRBD2 (5 bases). Trimming pared 7 bases from V and 5 bases from J, leaving 11 bases between. The CDR3 is 12 amino acids. Germline CDR1 MNHNS, CDR2 SASEGT. The CDR3 sequence: CASTPSRETQYF. The CDR3 coding sequence is TGTGCCAGCACCCCTAGCAGGGAGACCCAGTACTTC.

This chain links TRBV5-1 with TRBJ1-1, with TRBD1 matching 7 bases. The CDR3 length is 13 residues. Germline V lookup: CDR1 SGHRS, CDR2 YFSETQ. Trimming took 4 bases from V and 4 from J; bases not matched to a gene: 4. The CDR3 spells CASSAAGGTEAFF. The DNA for the CDR3 is TGCGCCAGCAGCGCCGCAGGGGGCACTGAAGCTTTCTTT. The whole variable domain, filled in from reference TRBV5-1 and TRBJ1-1, reads KAGVTQTPRYLIKTRGQQVTLSCSPISGHRSVSWYQQTPGQGLQFLFEYFSETQRNKGNFPGRFSGRQFSNSRSEMNVSTLELGDSALYLCASSAAGGTEAFFGQGTRLTVV.

This chain uses TRBV29-1 with TRBJ2-7; 10 bases line up with TRBD1. Trimming took 5 bases from V and 0 from J; bases not matched to a gene: 4. The CDR3 is 14 residues long. Germline CDR1 reads SQVTM; CDR2 reads ANQGSEA. CDR3 nucleotides: TGCAGCGTTCGGGACAGGGGTATCTCCTACGAGCAGTACTTC. This gives the protein CSVRDRGISYEQYF.

The rearrangement uses TRBV2 and TRBJ1-1; the D is unclear. CDR3 length: 14 amino acids. Germline loops: CDR1 SNHLY, CDR2 FYNNEI. V dropped 6 bases and J dropped 1 base, with 12 bases sitting between them. The CDR3: CASRMYSENTEAFF. The CDR3 DNA reads TGTGCCAGCAGGATGTACTCGGAGAACACTGAAGCTTTCTTT.

This clone was counted a single time. This sample includes further DNA sequences coding for the same CDR3. The rearrangement links TRBV29-1 to TRBJ2-7; D possibly corresponds to TRBD1 (6 bases). CDR1 SQVTM and CDR2 ANQGSEA come from the germline V gene. The length of the CDR3 is 11 residues. V gave up 4 bases and J gave up 6 bases, with 10 bases separating them. In DNA, the CDR3 is TGCAGCGTTGGCAACAGGGTCGAGCAGTACTTC. Translating it yields CSVGNRVEQYF.

The table lists this clone with a few counts. The chain employs TRBV29-1 and TRBJ2-3; no clear D. CDR1 SQVTM and CDR2 ANQGSEA come from the germline V gene. The CDR3 runs to 14 residues. V lost 1 base and J 0 bases, leaving 8 bases between the germline ends. The DNA of the CDR3 is TGCAGCGTTGAAGGGAAACCTAGCACAGATACGCAGTATTTT. Protein product: CSVEGKPSTDTQYF.

This clone was seen once. The chain combines TRBV18 with TRBJ2-3; unclear D gene. CDR3 length: 14 amino acids. Trimming removed 3 bases at V and 0 bases at J, with 7 bases between. From germline, CDR1 is KGHSH and CDR2 LQKENI. The CDR3 region has the DNA TGTGCCAGCTCACCGGCAGTTAGCACAGATACGCAGTATTTT. This encodes CASSPAVSTDTQYF.

The chain has TRBV7-2 and TRBJ1-5, with D uncertain. CDR3 size: 15 residues. CDR1 SGHTA and CDR2 FQGNSA come from the germline V gene. Between the trimmed V and J ends, which lost 5 bases and 4 bases, there was a span of 15 bases. This CDR3 reads CASSVDWTGNQPQHF. CDR3 DNA: TGTGCCAGCAGCGTCGACTGGACGGGAAATCAGCCCCAGCATTTT.

The chain recombines TRBV4-3 with TRBJ2-1; 8 nucleotides align to TRBD2. CDR3 length equals 14 residues. Trimming took 0 bases from V and 12 from J; bases not matched to a gene: 7. Germline loops: CDR1 LGHNA, CDR2 YSLEER. CDR3 DNA sequence: TGCGCCAGCAGCCAAGATCCCACGGGAGGGGTGCAGTTCTTC. Its translation: CASSQDPTGGVQFF.

A word on this clone: Other DNA sequences in the same sample also yield this CDR3. The chain combines TRBV5-1 with TRBJ2-7, with D perhaps matching TRBD1 or TRBD2 (5 bases each). Germline CDR1 reads SGHRS; CDR2 reads YFSETQ. The length of the CDR3 is 14 residues. V lost 0 bases and J lost 1, with 8 bases in between. The CDR3 sequence is CASSLEGTSYEQYF. CDR3 bases: TGCGCCAGCAGCTTGGAAGGGACGTCCTACGAGCAGTACTTC.